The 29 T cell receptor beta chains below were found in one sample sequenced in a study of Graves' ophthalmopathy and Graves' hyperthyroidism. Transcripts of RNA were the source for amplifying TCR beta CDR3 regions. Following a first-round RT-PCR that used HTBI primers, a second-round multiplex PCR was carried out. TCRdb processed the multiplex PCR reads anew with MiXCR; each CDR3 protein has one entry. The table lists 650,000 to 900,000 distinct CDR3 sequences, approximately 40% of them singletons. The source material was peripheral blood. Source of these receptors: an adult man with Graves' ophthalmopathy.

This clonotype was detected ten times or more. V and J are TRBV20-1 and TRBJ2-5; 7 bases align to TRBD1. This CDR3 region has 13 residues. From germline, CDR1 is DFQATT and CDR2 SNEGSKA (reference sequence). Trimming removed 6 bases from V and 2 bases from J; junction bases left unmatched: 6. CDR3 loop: CSALGQMQETQYF. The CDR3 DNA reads TGCAGTGCACTGGGACAGATGCAAGAGACCCAGTACTTC.

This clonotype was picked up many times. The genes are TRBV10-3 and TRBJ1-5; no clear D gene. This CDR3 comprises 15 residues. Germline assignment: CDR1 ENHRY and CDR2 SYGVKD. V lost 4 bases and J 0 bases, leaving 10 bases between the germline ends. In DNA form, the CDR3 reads TGTGCCATCAGTGTTCGAGGCGATAGCAATCAGCCCCAGCATTTT. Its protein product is CAISVRGDSNQPQHF.

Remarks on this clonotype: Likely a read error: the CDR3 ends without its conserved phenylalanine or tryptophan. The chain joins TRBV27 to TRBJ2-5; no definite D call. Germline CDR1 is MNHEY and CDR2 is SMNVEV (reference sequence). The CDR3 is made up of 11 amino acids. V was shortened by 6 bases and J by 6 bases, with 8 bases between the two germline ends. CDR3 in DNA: TGTGCCAGCAGGTTGGGCCAGACCCAGTACTGC. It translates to CASRLGQTQYC.

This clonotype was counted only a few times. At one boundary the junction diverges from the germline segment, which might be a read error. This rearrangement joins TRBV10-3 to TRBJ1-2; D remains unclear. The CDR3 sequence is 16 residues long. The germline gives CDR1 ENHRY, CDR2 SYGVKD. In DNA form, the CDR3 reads TGTGCCAGCAGTTACTTAGGCGACCATACCGCCTATGGCTACACCTTC. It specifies CASSYLGDHTAYGYTF.

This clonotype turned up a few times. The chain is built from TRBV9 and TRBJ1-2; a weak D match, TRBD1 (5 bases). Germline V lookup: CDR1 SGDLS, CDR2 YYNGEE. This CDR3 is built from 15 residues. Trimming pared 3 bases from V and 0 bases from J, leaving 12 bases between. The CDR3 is CASSEQAHANYGYTF. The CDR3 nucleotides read TGTGCCAGCAGCGAACAGGCTCACGCTAACTATGGCTACACCTTC.

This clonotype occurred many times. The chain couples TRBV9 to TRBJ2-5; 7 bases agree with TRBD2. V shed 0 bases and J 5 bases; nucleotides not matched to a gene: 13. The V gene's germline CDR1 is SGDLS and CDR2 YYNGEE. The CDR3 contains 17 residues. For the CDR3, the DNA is TGTGCCAGCAGCGTAGCACCCATTACGGGGGGAGGGGAGACCCAGTACTTC. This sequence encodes CASSVAPITGGGETQYF.

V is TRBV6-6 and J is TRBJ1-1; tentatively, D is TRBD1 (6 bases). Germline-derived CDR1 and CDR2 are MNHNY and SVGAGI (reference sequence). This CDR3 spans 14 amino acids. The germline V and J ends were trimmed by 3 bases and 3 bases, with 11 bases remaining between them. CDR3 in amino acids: CASSYTGFYTEAFF. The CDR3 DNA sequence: TGTGCCAGCAGTTATACAGGGTTTTACACTGAAGCTTTCTTT.

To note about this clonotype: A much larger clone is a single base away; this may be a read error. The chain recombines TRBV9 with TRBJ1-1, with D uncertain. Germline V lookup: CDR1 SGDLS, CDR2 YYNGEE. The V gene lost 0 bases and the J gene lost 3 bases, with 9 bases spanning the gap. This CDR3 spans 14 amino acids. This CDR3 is CASSVAGADTEAFF. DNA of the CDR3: TGTGCCAGCAGCGTAGCTGGTGCGGACACTGAAGCTTTCTTT.

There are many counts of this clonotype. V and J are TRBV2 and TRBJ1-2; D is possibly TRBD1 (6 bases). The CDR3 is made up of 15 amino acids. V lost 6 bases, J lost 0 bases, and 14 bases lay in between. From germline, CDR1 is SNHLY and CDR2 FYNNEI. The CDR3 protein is CASRGLGAPNYGYTF. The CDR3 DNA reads TGTGCCAGCAGAGGGCTGGGGGCGCCTAACTATGGCTACACCTTC.

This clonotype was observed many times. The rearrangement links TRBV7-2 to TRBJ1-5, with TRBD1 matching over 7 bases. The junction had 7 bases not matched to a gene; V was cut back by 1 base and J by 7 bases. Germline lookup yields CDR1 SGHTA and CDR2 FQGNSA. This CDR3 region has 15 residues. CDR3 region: CASSLVGGAKQPQHF. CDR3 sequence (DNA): TGTGCCAGCAGCTTAGTAGGGGGCGCAAAGCAGCCCCAGCATTTT.

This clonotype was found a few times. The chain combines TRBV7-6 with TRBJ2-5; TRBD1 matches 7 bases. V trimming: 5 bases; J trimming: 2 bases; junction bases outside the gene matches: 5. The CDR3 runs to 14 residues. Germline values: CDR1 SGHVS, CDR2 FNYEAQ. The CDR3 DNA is TGTGCCAGCAGCGCCAGACAGGGACAAGAGACCCAGTACTTC. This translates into CASSARQGQETQYF.

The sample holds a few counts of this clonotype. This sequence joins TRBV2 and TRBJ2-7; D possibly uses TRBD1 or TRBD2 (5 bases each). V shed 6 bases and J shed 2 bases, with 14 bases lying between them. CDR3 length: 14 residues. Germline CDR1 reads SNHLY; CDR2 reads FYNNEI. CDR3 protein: CASRPGTHPYEQYF. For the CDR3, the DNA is TGTGCCAGCAGACCTGGGACCCACCCCTACGAGCAGTACTTC.

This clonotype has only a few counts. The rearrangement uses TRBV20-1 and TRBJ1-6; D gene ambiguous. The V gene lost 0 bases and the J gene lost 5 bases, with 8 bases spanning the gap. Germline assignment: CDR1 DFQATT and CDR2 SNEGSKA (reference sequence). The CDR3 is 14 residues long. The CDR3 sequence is CSAREGFNNSPLHF. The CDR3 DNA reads TGCAGTGCTAGAGAGGGATTCAATAATTCACCCCTCCACTTT.

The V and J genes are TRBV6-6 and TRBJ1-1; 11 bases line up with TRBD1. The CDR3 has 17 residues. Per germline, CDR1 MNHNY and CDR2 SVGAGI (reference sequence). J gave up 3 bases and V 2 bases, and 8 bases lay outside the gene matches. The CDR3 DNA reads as TGTGCCAGCAGTTACACCGGACAGGGGGCGGGGTACACTGAAGCTTTCTTT. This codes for CASSYTGQGAGYTEAFF.

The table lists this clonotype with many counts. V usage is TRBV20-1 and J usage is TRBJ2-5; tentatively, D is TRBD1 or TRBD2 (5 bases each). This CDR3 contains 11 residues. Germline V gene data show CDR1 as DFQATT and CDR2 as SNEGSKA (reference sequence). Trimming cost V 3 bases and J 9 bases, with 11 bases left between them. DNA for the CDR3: TGCAGTGCTAGCACTCGGGACGCCCAGTACTTC. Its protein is CSASTRDAQYF.

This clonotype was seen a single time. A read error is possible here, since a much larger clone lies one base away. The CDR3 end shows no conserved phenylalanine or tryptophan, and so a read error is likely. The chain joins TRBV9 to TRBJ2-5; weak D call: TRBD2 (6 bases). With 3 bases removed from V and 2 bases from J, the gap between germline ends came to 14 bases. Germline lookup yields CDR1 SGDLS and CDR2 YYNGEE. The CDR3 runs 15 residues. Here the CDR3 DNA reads TGTGCCAGCAGCGCCGTGGGGAGGAGTCAAGAGACCCAGTACTCC. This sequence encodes CASSAVGRSQETQYS.

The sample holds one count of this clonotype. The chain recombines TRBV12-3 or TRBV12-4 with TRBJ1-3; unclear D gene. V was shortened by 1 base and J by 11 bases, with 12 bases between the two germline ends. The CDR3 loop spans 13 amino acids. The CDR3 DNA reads TGTGCCAGCAGTTTAGTTAGTTTAGGTCCCATATATTTT. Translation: CASSLVSLGPIYF.

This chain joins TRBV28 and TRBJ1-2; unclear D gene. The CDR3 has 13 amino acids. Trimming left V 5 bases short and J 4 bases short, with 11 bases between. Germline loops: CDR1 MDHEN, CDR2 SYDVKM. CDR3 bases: TGTGCCAGCAGTAGATGGAGACTCTATGGCTACACCTTC. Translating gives CASSRWRLYGYTF.

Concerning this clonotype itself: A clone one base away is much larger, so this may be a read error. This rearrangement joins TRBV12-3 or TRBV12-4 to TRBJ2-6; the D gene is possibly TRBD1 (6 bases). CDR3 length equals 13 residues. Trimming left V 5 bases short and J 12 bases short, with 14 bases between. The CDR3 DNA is TGTGCCAGCAGTACAGACAGGATACCCGTCCTGACTTTC. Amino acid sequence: CASSTDRIPVLTF.

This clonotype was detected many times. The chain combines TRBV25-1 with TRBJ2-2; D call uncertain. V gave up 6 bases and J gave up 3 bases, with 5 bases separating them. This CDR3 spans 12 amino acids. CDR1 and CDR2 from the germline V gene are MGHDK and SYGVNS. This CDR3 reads CASSSDTGELFF. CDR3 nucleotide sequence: TGTGCCAGCAGCTCAGACACCGGGGAGCTGTTTTTT.

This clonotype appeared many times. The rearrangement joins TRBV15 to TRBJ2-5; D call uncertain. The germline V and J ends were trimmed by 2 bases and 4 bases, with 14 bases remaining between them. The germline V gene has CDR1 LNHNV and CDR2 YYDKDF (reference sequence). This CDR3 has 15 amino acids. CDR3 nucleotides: TGTGCCACCAGCAGACTCCTCGAGGCCATAGAGACCCAGTACTTC. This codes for CATSRLLEAIETQYF.

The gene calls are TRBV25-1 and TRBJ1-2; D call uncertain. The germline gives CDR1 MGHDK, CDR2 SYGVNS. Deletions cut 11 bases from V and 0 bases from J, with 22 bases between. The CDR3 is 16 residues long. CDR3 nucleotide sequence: TGTGCCTGGAGTGTTTGGGCGCGGAGAGCTAACTATGGCTACACCTTC. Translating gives CAWSVWARRANYGYTF.

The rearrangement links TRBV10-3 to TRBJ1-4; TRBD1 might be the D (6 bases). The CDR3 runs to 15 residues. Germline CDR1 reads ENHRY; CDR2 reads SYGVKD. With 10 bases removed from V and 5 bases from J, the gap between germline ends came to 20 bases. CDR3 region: CASRLLRGGNEKLFF. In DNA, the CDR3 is TGTGCCAGCAGGCTTTTAAGGGGGGGAAATGAAAAACTGTTTTTT.

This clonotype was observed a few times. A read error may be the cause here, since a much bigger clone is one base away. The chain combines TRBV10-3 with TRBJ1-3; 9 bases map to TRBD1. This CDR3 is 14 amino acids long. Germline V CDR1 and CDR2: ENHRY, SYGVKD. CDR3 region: CASSGGTGGNTIYF. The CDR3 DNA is TGTGCCAGCAGTGGCGGGACAGGGGGAAACACCATATATTTT.

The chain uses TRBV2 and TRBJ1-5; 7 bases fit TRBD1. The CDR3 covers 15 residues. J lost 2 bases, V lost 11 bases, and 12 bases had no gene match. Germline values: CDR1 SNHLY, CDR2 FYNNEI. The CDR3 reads CARTGLGYGNQPQHF. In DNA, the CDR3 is TGTGCCCGGACAGGTCTTGGGTATGGCAATCAGCCCCAGCATTTT. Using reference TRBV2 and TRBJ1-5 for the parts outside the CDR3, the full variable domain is EPEVTQTPSHQVTQMGQEVILRCVPISNHLYFYWYRQILGQKVEFLVSFYNNEISEKSEIFDDQFSVERPDGSNFTLKIRSTKLEDSAMYFCARTGLGYGNQPQHFGDGTRLSIL.

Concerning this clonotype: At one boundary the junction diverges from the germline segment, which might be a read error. DNA of the CDR3: TGTGCCACCAGCGGAGACCCGGGACAGTCCTACGAGCAGTACTTC. This codes for CATSGDPGQSYEQYF. The V and J genes are TRBV15 and TRBJ2-7, with 7 positions matching TRBD1. The CDR3 is 15 amino acids. The germline V gene encodes CDR1 LNHNV and CDR2 YYDKDF (reference sequence).

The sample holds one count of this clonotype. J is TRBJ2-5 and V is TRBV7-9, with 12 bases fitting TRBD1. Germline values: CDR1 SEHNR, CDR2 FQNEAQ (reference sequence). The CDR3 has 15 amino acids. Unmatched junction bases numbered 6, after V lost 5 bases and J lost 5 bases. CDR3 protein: CASSRGTGGVETQYF. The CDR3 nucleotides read TGTGCCAGCAGCCGCGGGACAGGGGGCGTGGAGACCCAGTACTTC.

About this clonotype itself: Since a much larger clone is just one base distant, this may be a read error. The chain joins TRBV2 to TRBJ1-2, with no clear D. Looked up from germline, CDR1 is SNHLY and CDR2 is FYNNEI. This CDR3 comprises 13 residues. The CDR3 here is CASSEGEWYGNTF. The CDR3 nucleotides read TGTGCCAGCAGTGAAGGGGAATGGTATGGCAACACCTTC. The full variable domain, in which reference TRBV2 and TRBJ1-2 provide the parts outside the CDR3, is EPEVTQTPSHQVTQMGQEVILRCVPISNHLYFYWYRQILGQKVEFLVSFYNNEISEKSEIFDDQFSVERPDGSNFTLKIRSTKLEDSAMYFCASSEGEWYGNTFGSGTRLTVV.

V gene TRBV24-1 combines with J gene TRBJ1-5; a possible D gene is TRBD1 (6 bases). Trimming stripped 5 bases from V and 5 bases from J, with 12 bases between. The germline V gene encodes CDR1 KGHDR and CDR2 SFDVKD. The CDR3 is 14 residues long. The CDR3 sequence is CATSAHRAHQPQHF. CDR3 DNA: TGTGCCACCAGTGCCCACAGGGCCCATCAGCCCCAGCATTTT.